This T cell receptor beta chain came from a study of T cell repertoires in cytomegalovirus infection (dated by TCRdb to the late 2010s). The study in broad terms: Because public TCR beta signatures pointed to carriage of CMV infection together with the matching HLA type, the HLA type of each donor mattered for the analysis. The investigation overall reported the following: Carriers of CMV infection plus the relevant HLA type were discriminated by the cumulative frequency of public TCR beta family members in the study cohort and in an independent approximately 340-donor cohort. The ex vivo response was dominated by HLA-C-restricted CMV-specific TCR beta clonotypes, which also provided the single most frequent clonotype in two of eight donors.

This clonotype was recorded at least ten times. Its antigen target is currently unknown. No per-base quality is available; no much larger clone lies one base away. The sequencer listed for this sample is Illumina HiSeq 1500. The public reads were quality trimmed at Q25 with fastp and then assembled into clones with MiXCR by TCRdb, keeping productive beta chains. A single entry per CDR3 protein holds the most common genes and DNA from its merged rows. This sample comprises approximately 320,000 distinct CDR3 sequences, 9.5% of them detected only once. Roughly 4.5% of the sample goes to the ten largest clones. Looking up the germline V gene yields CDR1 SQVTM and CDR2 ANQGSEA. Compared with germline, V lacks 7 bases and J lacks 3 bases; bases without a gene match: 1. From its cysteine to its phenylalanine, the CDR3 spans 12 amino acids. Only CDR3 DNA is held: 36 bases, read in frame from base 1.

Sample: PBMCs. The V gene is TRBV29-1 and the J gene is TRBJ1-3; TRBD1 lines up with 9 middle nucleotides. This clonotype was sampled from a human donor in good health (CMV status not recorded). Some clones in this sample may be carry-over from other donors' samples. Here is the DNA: TGCAGCGCGGACAGGGGTGGAAACACCATATATTTT. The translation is CSADRGGNTIYF.